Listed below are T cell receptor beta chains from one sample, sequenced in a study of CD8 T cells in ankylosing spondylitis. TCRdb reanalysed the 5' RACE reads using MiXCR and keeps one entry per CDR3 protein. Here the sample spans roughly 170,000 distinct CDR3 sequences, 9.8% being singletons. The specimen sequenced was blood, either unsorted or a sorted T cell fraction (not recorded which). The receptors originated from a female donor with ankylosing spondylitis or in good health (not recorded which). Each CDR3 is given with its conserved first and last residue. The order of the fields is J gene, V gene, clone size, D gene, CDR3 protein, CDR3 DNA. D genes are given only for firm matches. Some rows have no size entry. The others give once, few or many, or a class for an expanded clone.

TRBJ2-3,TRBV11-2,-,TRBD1,CASSLEGVRQGLDTQYF,TGTGCCAGCAGCTTAGAGGGGGTCCGACAGGGCCTAGATACGCAGTATTTT
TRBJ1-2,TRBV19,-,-,CASTTGADGYTF,TGTGCCAGTACCACGGGGGCGGACGGCTACACCTTC
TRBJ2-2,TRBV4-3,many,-,CASARGEAGELFF,TGCGCCAGCGCAAGGGGGGAGGCCGGGGAGCTGTTTTTT
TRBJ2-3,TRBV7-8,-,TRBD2,CASSWGLAGVPDTQYF,TGTGCCAGCAGTTGGGGACTAGCGGGAGTTCCAGATACGCAGTATTTT
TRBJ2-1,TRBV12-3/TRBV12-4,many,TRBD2,CASSSQSGLASEDEQFF,TGTGCCAGCAGTTCTCAATCCGGACTAGCGAGTGAGGATGAGCAGTTCTTC
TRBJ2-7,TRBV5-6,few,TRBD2,CASSLGRLAGDNEQYF,TGTGCCAGCAGCTTGGGGAGACTAGCGGGAGATAACGAGCAGTACTTC
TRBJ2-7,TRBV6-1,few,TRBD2,CAGGLSGSGYEQYF,TGTGCCGGGGGATTAAGCGGGAGTGGTTACGAGCAGTACTTC
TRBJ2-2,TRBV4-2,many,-,CASSQVGAGELFF,TGTGCCAGCAGCCAAGTTGGTGCCGGGGAGCTGTTTTTT
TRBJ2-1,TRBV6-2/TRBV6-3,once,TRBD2,CASSTGTSNEQFF,TGTGCCAGCAGTACCGGGACTAGTAATGAGCAGTTCTTC
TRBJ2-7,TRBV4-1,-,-,CASSQGRGANSYEQYF,TGCGCCAGCAGCCAAGGACGGGGGGCTAATTCCTACGAGCAGTACTTC
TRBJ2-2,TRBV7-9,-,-,CASSPDGSGPTGELFF,TGTGCCAGCAGCCCCGATGGAAGCGGGCCCACCGGGGAGCTGTTTTTT
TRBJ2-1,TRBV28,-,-,CASSPDPSYNEQFF,TGTGCCAGCAGTCCCGACCCCTCCTACAATGAGCAGTTCTTC
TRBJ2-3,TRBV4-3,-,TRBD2,CASSHLGLAGSTDTQYF,TGCGCCAGCAGCCACCTGGGACTAGCGGGAAGCACAGATACGCAGTATTTT
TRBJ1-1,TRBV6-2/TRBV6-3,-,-,CASQTTGMNTEAFF,TGTGCCAGCCAGACGACAGGCATGAACACTGAAGCTTTCTTT
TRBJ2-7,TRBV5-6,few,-,CASSLPPGLLSSYEQYF,TGTGCCAGCAGCCTCCCCCCTGGCCTCTTGAGCTCCTACGAGCAGTACTTC
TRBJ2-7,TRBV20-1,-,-,CSATFTEISYEQYF,TGCAGTGCTACCTTTACCGAGATCTCCTACGAGCAGTACTTC
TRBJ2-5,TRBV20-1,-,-,CSAPGGDPDETQYF,TGCAGTGCCCCCGGGGGTGACCCTGATGAGACCCAGTACTTC
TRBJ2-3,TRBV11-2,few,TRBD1,CASSLEGRGTDTQYF,TGTGCCAGCAGCTTAGAGGGCAGGGGGACGGATACGCAGTATTTT
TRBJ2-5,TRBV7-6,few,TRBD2,CASSFRTSGGKETQYF,TGTGCCAGCAGCTTCAGGACTAGCGGGGGTAAAGAGACCCAGTACTTC
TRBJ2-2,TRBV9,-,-,CASSVGANTGELFF,TGTGCCAGCAGCGTAGGAGCGAACACCGGGGAGCTGTTTTTT
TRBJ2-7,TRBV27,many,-,CASSYKQSYEQYF,TGTGCCAGCAGTTATAAACAGTCCTACGAGCAGTACTTC
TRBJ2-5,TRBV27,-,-,CASSLDRAGAQYF,TGTGCCAGCAGCCTTGACAGGGCGGGGGCCCAGTACTTC
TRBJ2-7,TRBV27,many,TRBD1,CASSLGTGGLYEQYF,TGTGCCAGCAGTCTTGGGACAGGGGGCCTGTACGAGCAGTACTTC
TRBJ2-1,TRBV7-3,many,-,CASSLVGGGYNEQFF,TGTGCCAGCAGCTTAGTGGGAGGCGGGTACAATGAGCAGTTCTTC
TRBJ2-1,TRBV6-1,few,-,CASSEATADEQFF,TGTGCCAGCAGTGAGGCTACAGCGGATGAGCAGTTCTTC
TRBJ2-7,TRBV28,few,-,CASTSPPSSYEQYF,TGTGCCAGCACCTCCCCACCGAGCTCCTACGAGCAGTACTTC
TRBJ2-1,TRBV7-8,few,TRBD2,CASSLPSSGREKNEQFF,TGTGCCAGCAGCCTTCCCTCTAGCGGGAGAGAGAAGAATGAGCAGTTCTTC
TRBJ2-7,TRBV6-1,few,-,CASSDTQTTYEQYF,TGTGCCAGCAGTGATACCCAGACCACCTACGAGCAGTACTTC
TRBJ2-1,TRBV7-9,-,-,CASSPPGLEEQFF,TGTGCCAGCAGCCCGCCAGGGCTAGAGGAGCAGTTCTTC
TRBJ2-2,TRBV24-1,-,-,CASMGDANTGELFF,TGTGCCTCCATGGGGGACGCGAACACCGGGGAGCTGTTTTTT
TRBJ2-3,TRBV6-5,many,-,CASSLMGSTDTQYF,TGTGCCAGCAGTTTAATGGGTAGCACAGATACGCAGTATTTT
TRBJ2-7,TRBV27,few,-,CASSLWEHHEQYF,TGTGCCAGCAGTTTATGGGAGCACCACGAGCAGTACTTC
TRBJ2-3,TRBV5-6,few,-,CASSLDTGGGADTQYF,TGTGCCAGCAGCTTGGATACTGGAGGAGGGGCAGATACGCAGTATTTT
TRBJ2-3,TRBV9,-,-,CASSPRKTDSTDTQYF,TGTGCCAGCAGCCCCAGAAAGACGGATAGCACAGATACGCAGTATTTT
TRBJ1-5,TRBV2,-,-,CASSEFPGTNQPQHF,TGTGCCAGCAGTGAATTCCCGGGCACCAATCAGCCCCAGCATTTT
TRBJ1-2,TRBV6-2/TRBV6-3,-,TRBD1,CASSSGTGHLGYGYTF,TGTGCCAGCAGTTCCGGGACAGGCCACCTTGGCTATGGCTACACCTTC
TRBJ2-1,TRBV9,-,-,CASSVSGLRYNEQFF,TGTGCCAGCAGCGTCTCAGGGTTGAGGTACAATGAGCAGTTCTTC
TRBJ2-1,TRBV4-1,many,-,CASSHTGSSGDEQFF,TGCGCCAGCAGCCACACCGGGTCCTCTGGGGATGAGCAGTTCTTC
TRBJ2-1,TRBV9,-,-,CASSVDGFSYNEQFF,TGTGCCAGCAGCGTGGACGGTTTCTCCTACAATGAGCAGTTCTTC
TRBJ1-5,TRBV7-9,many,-,CASSLGNQPQHF,TGTGCCAGCAGTTTAGGGAATCAGCCCCAGCATTTT
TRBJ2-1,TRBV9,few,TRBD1,CASSVGDRGRADPSSNEQFF,TGTGCCAGCAGCGTAGGGGACAGGGGAAGAGCTGACCCGTCTTCAAATGAGCAGTTCTTC
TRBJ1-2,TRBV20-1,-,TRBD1,CSARYRGWYGYTF,TGCAGTGCTAGGTACAGGGGCTGGTATGGCTACACCTTC
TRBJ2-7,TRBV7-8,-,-,CASSLELTIYEQYF,TGTGCCAGCAGCTTAGAACTAACGATCTACGAGCAGTACTTC
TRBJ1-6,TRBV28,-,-,CASSLIRQSSYNSPLHF,TGTGCCAGCAGTTTAATAAGGCAGAGCTCCTATAATTCACCCCTCCACTTT
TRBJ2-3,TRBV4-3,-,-,CASSPGVLTDTQYF,TGCGCCAGCAGTCCAGGGGTCCTTACAGATACGCAGTATTTT
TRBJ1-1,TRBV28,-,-,CASSYPDSQVNTEAFF,TGTGCCAGCAGTTATCCGGACTCACAGGTGAACACTGAAGCTTTCTTT
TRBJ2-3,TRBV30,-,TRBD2,CAWSSLAETLDTQYF,TGTGCCTGGAGTTCCCTAGCGGAAACGCTAGATACGCAGTATTTT
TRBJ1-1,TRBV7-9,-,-,CASSFKNTEAFF,TGTGCCAGCAGCTTTAAGAACACTGAAGCTTTCTTT
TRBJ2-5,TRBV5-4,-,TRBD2,CASRLWGWVAGKETQYF,TGTGCCAGCAGGTTGTGGGGTTGGGTAGCGGGGAAAGAGACCCAGTACTTC
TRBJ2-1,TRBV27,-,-,CASSQLPGFLGIEQFF,TGTGCCAGCAGCCAACTCCCGGGCTTTCTAGGCATTGAGCAGTTCTTC
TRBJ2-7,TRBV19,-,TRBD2,CASSDASGVYEQYF,TGTGCCAGTAGCGATGCTAGCGGGGTCTACGAGCAGTACTTC
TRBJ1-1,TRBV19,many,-,CASATGNTEAFF,TGTGCCAGTGCTACAGGGAACACTGAAGCTTTCTTT
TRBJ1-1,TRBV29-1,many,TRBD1,CSVYITGVMNTEAFF,TGCAGCGTTTACATTACAGGGGTCATGAACACTGAAGCTTTCTTT
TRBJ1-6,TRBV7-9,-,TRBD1,CASSLKGTGTPNSPLHF,TGTGCCAGCAGCCTCAAAGGGACAGGGACACCTAATTCACCCCTCCACTTT